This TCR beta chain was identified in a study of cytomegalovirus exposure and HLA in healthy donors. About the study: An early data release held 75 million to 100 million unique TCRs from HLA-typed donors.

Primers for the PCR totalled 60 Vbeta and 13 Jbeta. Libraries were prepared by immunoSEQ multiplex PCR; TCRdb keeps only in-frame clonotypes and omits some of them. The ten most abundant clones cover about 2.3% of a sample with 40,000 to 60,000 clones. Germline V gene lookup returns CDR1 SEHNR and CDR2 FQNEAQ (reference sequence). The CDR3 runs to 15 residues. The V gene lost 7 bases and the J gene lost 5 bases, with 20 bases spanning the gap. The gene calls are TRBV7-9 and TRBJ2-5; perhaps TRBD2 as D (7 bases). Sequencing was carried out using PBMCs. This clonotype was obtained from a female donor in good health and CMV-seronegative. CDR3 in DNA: TGTGCCAGCACTGAGTCGGGGGGCTTTCGGGAGACCCAGTACTTC. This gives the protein CASTESGGFRETQYF.